The 12 T cell receptor beta chains in this list originate from one sample, sequenced in a study of vaccination effects on CD4 cells after COVID-19. Scientists isolated CD4+ T cells after an approximately ten-day culture period ended. The table came from immunoSEQ multiplex PCR; TCRdb's copy has only in-frame clones and leaves some out. The data contain about 76,000 clones, approximately 77% of them singletons. No antigen has been assigned to these receptors. This specimen was CD4+ T cells from PBMCs cultured without peptide, taken before COVID-19 vaccination. The receptor set was obtained from a human donor who received a COVID-19 vaccine.

The chain combines TRBV9 with TRBJ2-1, with 8 bases aligning to TRBD1. The CDR3 length is 15 residues. Germline trimming cut 3 bases from V and 3 bases from J; bases unmatched to any gene: 5. CDR1 SGDLS and CDR2 YYNGEE come from the germline V gene. The CDR3 is CASSGTGFSYNEQFF. DNA of the CDR3: TGTGCCAGCAGCGGGACAGGGTTTAGCTACAATGAGCAGTTCTTC.

This clone was seen once. The V call is TRBV18, the J call TRBJ2-3; TRBD1 matches 9 bases. The CDR3 extends over 14 amino acids. CDR1 KGHSH and CDR2 LQKENI come from the germline V gene. V trimming: 6 bases; J trimming: 4 bases; junction bases outside the gene matches: 5. As DNA, the CDR3 is TGTGCCAGCTCTAAAGGGACAGGGCCAGATACGCAGTATTTT. Protein product: CASSKGTGPDTQYF.

In DNA, the CDR3 is TGTGCTAGTGTTCAGGGGGGTAACACCGGGGAGCTGTTTTTT. Its protein is CASVQGGNTGELFF. The chain has TRBV12-5 and TRBJ2-2; TRBD1 is a possible D gene (7 bases). Germline V gene sequence: CDR1 LGHNT, CDR2 FRNRAP. This CDR3 region has 14 residues. Trimming took off 7 bases at V and 2 bases at J, with 11 bases between the two ends.

This rearrangement joins TRBV20-1 to TRBJ2-1; no reliable D call. Germline CDR1 reads DFQATT; CDR2 reads SNEGSKA (reference sequence). This CDR3 has 14 residues. The V gene lost 3 bases and the J gene lost 4 bases, with 13 bases spanning the gap. CDR3 DNA: TGCAGTGCTAGTAGCCCGAAGGGTTACAATGAGCAGTTCTTC. Translating it yields CSASSPKGYNEQFF.

V is TRBV4-2 and J is TRBJ2-3; D is undetermined. Germline CDR1 is LGHNA and CDR2 is YNFKEQ. Trimming shortened V by 0 bases and J by 10 bases, and 11 bases separated the two germline ends. This CDR3 has 13 residues. The CDR3 loop is CASSQDPTRPQYF. The CDR3 nucleotides are TGTGCCAGCAGCCAAGACCCGACACGTCCGCAGTATTTT.

This rearrangement joins TRBV11-2 to TRBJ2-5, with 12 bases fitting TRBD1. Germline V lookup: CDR1 SGHAT, CDR2 FQNNGV. The CDR3 is made up of 15 amino acids. Germline trimming cut 5 bases from V and 3 bases from J; bases unmatched to any gene: 4. Written as DNA, the CDR3 is TGTGCCAGCAGCACCGGGACAGGGGGCGAAGAGACCCAGTACTTC. It codes for CASSTGTGGEETQYF. The full variable domain, its missing parts supplied by reference TRBV11-2 and TRBJ2-5, is EAGVAQSPRYKIIEKRQSVAFWCNPISGHATLYWYQQILGQGPKLLIQFQNNGVVDDSQLPKDRFSAERLKGVDSTLKIQPAKLEDSAVYLCASSTGTGGEETQYFGPGTRLLVL.

This clone was picked up one time. V and J are TRBV30 and TRBJ1-2, with no clear D. Germline lookup yields CDR1 GTSNPN and CDR2 SVGIG (reference sequence). This CDR3 has 11 amino acids. Trimming took off 0 bases at V and 4 bases at J, with 3 bases between the two ends. The CDR3, as DNA: TGTGCCTGGAGTGTAGGCTATGGCTACACCTTC. It specifies CAWSVGYGYTF.

The rearrangement uses TRBV6-5 and TRBJ1-4; the D is unclear. V was clipped by 6 bases and J by 8 bases, with 13 bases between them. The CDR3 contains 13 residues. CDR1 is MNHEY and CDR2 is SVGAGI in the germline V gene. For the CDR3, the DNA is TGTGCCAGCAGCCTCTATCGACGGGAAAAACTGTTTTTT. Translation gives CASSLYRREKLFF.

The chain carries TRBV19 and TRBJ1-1, with D hard to call. V dropped 7 bases and J dropped 0 bases, with 15 bases sitting between them. Germline loops: CDR1 LNHDA, CDR2 SQIVND (reference sequence). The CDR3 has 15 amino acids. CDR3 sequence reads: CASKDPRAVNTEAFF. The CDR3 bases are TGTGCCAGTAAGGACCCGAGGGCCGTGAACACTGAAGCTTTCTTT.

The chain links TRBV6-5 to TRBJ1-4; D uncertain. Germline loops: CDR1 MNHEY, CDR2 SVGAGI. This CDR3 comprises 12 residues. V lost 6 bases and J 7 bases, leaving 9 bases between the germline ends. CDR3 in DNA: TGTGCCAGCAGATCGGGGAGTGAAAAACTGTTTTTT. It specifies CASRSGSEKLFF.

The chain links TRBV4-1 to TRBJ1-2, with a possible D match to TRBD1 (5 bases). Germline V gene sequence: CDR1 MGHRA, CDR2 YSYEKL. The CDR3 has 15 residues. Trimming removed 0 bases at V and 5 bases at J, with 13 bases between. CDR3 in DNA: TGCGCCAGCAGCCAAGAGGGACGGACAAGTTATGGCTACACCTTC. This sequence encodes CASSQEGRTSYGYTF.

The V gene is TRBV10-3, the J gene TRBJ2-7; 10 nucleotides align to TRBD1. Germline assignment: CDR1 ENHRY and CDR2 SYGVKD. The CDR3 has 15 residues. J lost 2 bases, V lost 2 bases, and 3 bases had no gene match. The CDR3 DNA follows: TGTGCCATCAGTGAGACGGGACAGGGGACCTACGAGCAGTACGTC. Protein: CAISETGQGTYEQYV.